This T cell receptor (beta chain) was obtained from a study of human T cells and chemical hapten exposure. TCRdb ran MiXCR on the RACE reads and lists one entry per CDR3 protein. The sample has some 200,000 distinct CDR3 sequences, approximately 29% seen once. Time point described: pre-sensitization, week 0. As to treatment: therapeutic diphenylcyclopropenone sensitization with weekly scalp DPC. The source is a woman aged 25 to 39 with alopecia areata. Some clones in this sample may be carry-over from other donors' samples. The specimen was whole blood, collected in connection with sensitization to the hapten diphenylcyclopropenone (DPC).

The CDR3 DNA reads as TGTGCCAGCAGTTACTCCCCTGACTCTGGAAACACCATATATTTT. Translated: CASSYSPDSGNTIYF. The V and J genes are TRBV6-5 and TRBJ1-3, with D unclear. This CDR3 contains 15 residues. The V end was cut by 0 bases, the J end by 0 bases, with 6 bases between. Germline V gene data show CDR1 as MNHEY and CDR2 as SVGAGI.